Following are 20 T cell receptor beta chains from one sample sequenced in a study of T cells expressing NK-cell markers. TCRdb re-called the 5' RACE reads and gives one entry per CDR3 protein, without DNA. The repertoire table contains hundreds of thousands of distinct CDR3 sequences. Source material: blood T cells: a sorted CD56 or NKG2C T cell subset, CD4+ or CD8+ T cells, or bulk PBMC T cells (not recorded which). The receptors come from a man aged 18-70 years in good health.

The rearrangement joins TRBV24-1 to TRBJ2-2; the D call of TRBD1 rests on TCRdb alone, since no DNA is present to check it. The germline V gene encodes CDR1 KGHDR and CDR2 SFDVKD. CDR3 length: 16 residues. The CDR3 loop reads CATSDPGGANTGELFF.

This chain links TRBV11-2 with TRBJ2-5; TCRdb gives TRBD1 as the D gene, but with no DNA this cannot be confirmed. The CDR3 sequence is 15 residues long. The germline V gene has CDR1 SGHAT and CDR2 FQNNGV. The CDR3 is CASSRGTGGLETQYF.

The J gene is TRBJ1-4, the V gene TRBV18; TCRdb indicates TRBD1, and absent DNA this call remains unverified. The CDR3 covers 17 residues. The V gene's germline CDR1 is KGHSH and CDR2 LQKENI. CDR3 sequence reads: CASSPYRTGGTNEKLFF.

The chain links TRBV4-1 to TRBJ2-1; TCRdb selects TRBD2, and the lack of DNA leaves this call unchecked. The length of the CDR3 is 18 residues. The germline V gene has CDR1 MGHRA and CDR2 YSYEKL. The CDR3 region is CASSQGRGGGPLYNEQFF.

The CDR3 here is CASSEGGDTGELFF. V and J are TRBV28 and TRBJ2-2; TCRdb proposes TRBD1, but this gene call is untestable without DNA. This CDR3 contains 14 residues. Looked up from germline, CDR1 is MDHEN and CDR2 is SYDVKM.

The V gene is TRBV27, the J gene TRBJ2-5; absent DNA, TCRdb's TRBD1 call cannot be checked. This CDR3 contains 16 residues. The germline gives CDR1 MNHEY, CDR2 SMNVEV (reference sequence). The CDR3 protein is CASRPRDRQYQETQYF.

The genes are TRBV12-3 or TRBV12-4 and TRBJ1-1. The CDR3 length is 15 residues. The CDR3 region is CASSLFRAANTEAFF.

The gene calls are TRBV20-1 and TRBJ2-6; TCRdb gives TRBD2 as the D gene, but with no DNA this cannot be confirmed. The CDR3 has 17 residues. Germline CDR1 is DFQATT and CDR2 is SNEGSKA (reference sequence). The CDR3 sequence: CSARDSGAHSGANVLTF.

The chain recombines TRBV14 with TRBJ2-2. The CDR3 is 13 amino acids. Germline CDR1 reads SGHDN; CDR2 reads FVKESK. CDR3 sequence reads: CASSQAVTGELFF.

The V gene is TRBV20-1, the J gene TRBJ2-7; with no DNA, the TCRdb D assignment of TRBD2 cannot be verified. The CDR3 is 15 amino acids. Germline V lookup: CDR1 DFQATT, CDR2 SNEGSKA (reference sequence). The CDR3 sequence: CSAGEYSGAAYEQYF.

This rearrangement joins TRBV7-9 to TRBJ2-7. The CDR3 sequence is 15 residues long. Germline CDR1 reads SEHNR; CDR2 reads FQNEAQ (reference sequence). The CDR3 loop is CASSPKGFNSYEQYF.

The gene calls are TRBV7-6 and TRBJ2-1; lacking DNA, the TRBD2 call made by TCRdb goes unchecked. The CDR3 spans 18 residues. Germline CDR1 is SGHVS and CDR2 is FNYEAQ. This chain's CDR3 is CASSLVTGLAGSYNEQFF.

The rearrangement uses TRBV19 and TRBJ2-7; TCRdb's assignment of TRBD1 cannot be checked, as there is no DNA. The CDR3 length is 14 residues. CDR1 and CDR2 from the germline V gene are LNHDA and SQIVND (reference sequence). The CDR3 spells CASCRGQGLGEQYF.

The chain recombines TRBV5-4 with TRBJ2-1; TCRdb proposes TRBD2, but this gene call is untestable without DNA. This CDR3 contains 15 residues. Germline V lookup: CDR1 SGHNT, CDR2 YYREEE (reference sequence). This CDR3 reads CASSSLAEAYNEQFF.

The chain links TRBV7-8 to TRBJ2-3; absent DNA, TCRdb's TRBD2 call cannot be checked. Per the germline V gene, CDR1 is SGHVS and CDR2 is FQNEAQ. This CDR3 is 17 amino acids long. The CDR3 loop reads CASSLSHGLVGTDTQYF.

The chain employs TRBV6-1 and TRBJ2-7. The CDR3 spans 16 residues. In germline, CDR1 is MNHNS, CDR2 SASEGT. The CDR3 spells CASSPLMTFAVYEQYF.

The chain employs TRBV15 and TRBJ2-7; TCRdb calls TRBD2, which cannot be checked without DNA. There are 16 residues in the CDR3. The germline gives CDR1 LNHNV, CDR2 YYDKDF (reference sequence). CDR3 protein: CATSREFGAGLDEQYF.

This chain uses TRBV28 with TRBJ1-5. The CDR3 sequence is 14 residues long. From germline, CDR1 is MDHEN and CDR2 SYDVKM. This CDR3 is CASSFSRGYQPQHF. Variable domain in full (rest from reference TRBV28 and TRBJ1-5): DVKVTQSSRYLVKRTGEKVFLECVQDMDHENMFWYRQDPGLGLRLIYFSYDVKMKEKGDIPEGYSVSREKKERFSLILESASTNQTSMYLCASSFSRGYQPQHFGDGTRLSIL.

This chain joins TRBV25-1 and TRBJ1-2; TCRdb names TRBD1, which stays unverified in the absence of DNA. The CDR3 sequence is 13 residues long. Germline loops: CDR1 MGHDK, CDR2 SYGVNS. The CDR3 protein is CASRDRTGYGYTF.

The genes are TRBV20-1 and TRBJ2-4; absent DNA, TCRdb's TRBD1 call cannot be checked. The CDR3 runs 15 residues. CDR1 DFQATT and CDR2 SNEGSKA come from the germline V gene (reference sequence). The CDR3 protein is CSARPFRTGENIQYF.